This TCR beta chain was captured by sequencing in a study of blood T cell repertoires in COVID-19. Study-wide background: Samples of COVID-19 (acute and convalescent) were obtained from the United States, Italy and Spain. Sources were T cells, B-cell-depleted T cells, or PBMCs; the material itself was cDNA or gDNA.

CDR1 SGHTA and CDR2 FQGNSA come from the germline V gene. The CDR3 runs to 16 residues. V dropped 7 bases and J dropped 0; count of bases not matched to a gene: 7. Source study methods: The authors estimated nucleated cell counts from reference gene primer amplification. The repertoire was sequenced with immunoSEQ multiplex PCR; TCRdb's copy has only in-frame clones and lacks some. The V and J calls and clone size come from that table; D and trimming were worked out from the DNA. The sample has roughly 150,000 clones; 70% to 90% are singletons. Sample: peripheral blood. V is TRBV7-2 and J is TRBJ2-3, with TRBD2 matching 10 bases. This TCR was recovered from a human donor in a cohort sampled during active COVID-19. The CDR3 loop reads CASTSSGGLSTDTQYF. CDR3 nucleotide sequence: TGTGCCAGCACCTCTAGCGGGGGACTTAGCACAGATACGCAGTATTTT.